Presented here are 30 T cell receptor beta chains from one specimen sequenced in a study of blood T cell repertoires in COVID-19. TCRdb's copy holds only in-frame clones and misses some; the assay was immunoSEQ multiplex PCR. This sample has 85,000 to 100,000 clones, with about nine tenths found just once. Material: peripheral blood. The receptors shown here come from a man aged 50 to 60 with active or convalescent COVID-19.

The rearrangement links TRBV10-3 to TRBJ1-4; D uncertain. Deletions cut 6 bases from V and 4 bases from J, with 9 bases between. The CDR3 contains 13 residues. Germline CDR1 is ENHRY and CDR2 is SYGVKD. CDR3 sequence (DNA): TGTGCCATCAGCCCATTGAGTAATGAAAAACTGTTTTTT. Translated: CAISPLSNEKLFF.

The CDR3 loop is CASSFGTPSAKLFF. DNA of the CDR3: TGTGCCAGCAGTTTCGGGACACCGAGCGCAAAACTGTTTTTT. The chain couples TRBV28 to TRBJ1-4, with D perhaps TRBD1 (6 bases). This CDR3 is built from 14 residues. Germline CDR1 and CDR2: MDHEN and SYDVKM. V dropped 3 bases and J dropped 10 bases, with 15 bases sitting between them. The entire variable domain, with the rest obtained from reference TRBV28 and TRBJ1-4, is as follows: DVKVTQSSRYLVKRTGEKVFLECVQDMDHENMFWYRQDPGLGLRLIYFSYDVKMKEKGDIPEGYSVSREKKERFSLILESASTNQTSMYLCASSFGTPSAKLFFGSGTQLSVL.

CDR3 amino acids: CASSQTSGGGETQYF. Here the CDR3 DNA reads TGCGCCAGCAGCCAGACTAGCGGGGGGGGAGAGACCCAGTACTTC. The rearrangement joins TRBV4-3 to TRBJ2-5; 14 positions agree with TRBD2. The CDR3 covers 15 residues. Germline-derived CDR1 and CDR2 are LGHNA and YSLEER. V gave up 3 bases and J gave up 4 bases; unmatched junction bases: 1.

The gene calls are TRBV13 and TRBJ2-7; D is possibly TRBD2 (6 bases). The germline V gene encodes CDR1 PRHDT and CDR2 FYEKMQ (reference sequence). The CDR3 consists of 15 residues. The V end was cut by 5 bases, the J end by 6 bases, with 20 bases between. For the CDR3, the DNA is TGTGCCAGCAGCCGGGGAGGAGCGTACGACCCCGAGCAGTACTTC. Amino acid sequence: CASSRGGAYDPEQYF.

CDR3: CAWRENRDTQYF. The CDR3 DNA is TGTGCCTGGAGAGAGAACAGAGATACGCAGTATTTT. This rearrangement joins TRBV30 to TRBJ2-3; D is undetermined. The germline gives CDR1 GTSNPN, CDR2 SVGIG (reference sequence). Trimming removed 3 bases from V and 5 bases from J, with 9 bases in between. The CDR3 is 12 amino acids.

This rearrangement joins TRBV14 to TRBJ1-5, with D possibly matching TRBD1 (5 bases). This CDR3 comprises 13 residues. Germline V gene lookup returns CDR1 SGHDN and CDR2 FVKESK. Trimming stripped 7 bases from V and 4 bases from J, with 11 bases between. In DNA form, the CDR3 reads TGTGCCAGCAACGAACAGGAAAATCAGCCCCAGCATTTT. It codes for CASNEQENQPQHF. The variable domain in full, with the rest retrieved from reference TRBV14 and TRBJ1-5, is EAGVTQFPSHSVIEKGQTVTLRCDPISGHDNLYWYRRVMGKEIKFLLHFVKESKQDESGMPNNRFLAERTGGTYSTLKVQPAELEDSGVYFCASNEQENQPQHFGDGTRLSIL.

J is TRBJ2-7 and V is TRBV6-2 or TRBV6-3, with 7 bases identical to TRBD1. V lost 2 bases, J lost 2 bases, and 3 bases stayed unmatched. The CDR3 extends over 14 amino acids. Germline V gene lookup returns CDR1 MNHEY and CDR2 SVGEGT. CDR3 loop: CASSYRGQAYEQYF. The CDR3 nucleotides are TGTGCCAGCAGTTACAGGGGGCAGGCCTACGAGCAGTACTTC.

This clone was picked up many times. The J gene is TRBJ1-1, the V gene TRBV5-1, with 7 positions matching TRBD1. V trimming: 0 bases; J trimming: 3 bases; junction bases outside the gene matches: 11. In germline, CDR1 is SGHRS, CDR2 YFSETQ. The CDR3 totals 17 residues. The CDR3 DNA reads TGCGCCAGCAGCTTGGGAGGGGGCGCGGGGCTGGACACTGAAGCTTTCTTT. It translates to CASSLGGGAGLDTEAFF.

The gene calls are TRBV10-3 and TRBJ2-5, with D possibly matching TRBD1 (5 bases). Trimming pared 1 base from V and 5 bases from J, leaving 17 bases between. This CDR3 is 16 amino acids long. Germline V CDR1 and CDR2: ENHRY, SYGVKD. Written as DNA, the CDR3 is TGTGCCATCAGTGAGTTTCAGGGTAGGAGTGGGGAGACCCAGTACTTC. Translated: CAISEFQGRSGETQYF.

V is TRBV7-9 and J is TRBJ2-1; D unresolved. There are 14 residues in the CDR3. Germline assignment: CDR1 SEHNR and CDR2 FQNEAQ (reference sequence). Trimming removed 4 bases from V and 5 bases from J, with 12 bases in between. CDR3 sequence reads: CASSSRVADNEQFF. The CDR3 nucleotides are TGTGCCAGCAGCTCCCGAGTTGCCGACAATGAGCAGTTCTTC.

This chain connects TRBV9 to TRBJ2-7; 8 bases agree with TRBD2. The CDR3 is 15 residues long. V lost 5 bases and J lost 4; bases outside the gene matches: 11. Germline CDR1 reads SGDLS; CDR2 reads YYNGEE. The CDR3 protein is CASSGTSGLEYEQYF. CDR3 DNA sequence: TGTGCCAGCAGTGGCACCTCGGGACTAGAATACGAGCAGTACTTC. Full variable domain (outside the CDR3, taken from reference TRBV9 and TRBJ2-7): DSGVTQTPKHLITATGQRVTLRCSPRSGDLSVYWYQQSLDQGLQFLIQYYNGEERAKGNILERFSAQQFPDLHSELNLSSLELGDSALYFCASSGTSGLEYEQYFGPGTRLTVT.

The V call is TRBV6-5, the J call TRBJ2-1; 9 bases match TRBD2. Looked up from germline, CDR1 is MNHEY and CDR2 is SVGAGI. Losses at the gene ends were 2 bases for V and 4 bases for J; bases not matched to a gene: 3. This CDR3 is 15 amino acids long. The CDR3 sequence: CASSYGGRAYNEQFF. Written as DNA, the CDR3 is TGTGCCAGCAGTTACGGCGGGAGGGCGTACAATGAGCAGTTCTTC.

The chain joins TRBV5-4 to TRBJ1-3; D is ambiguous. V shed 0 bases and J shed 0 bases, with 7 bases lying between them. CDR3 length: 15 residues. Germline V CDR1 and CDR2: SGHNT, YYREEE (reference sequence). CDR3 nucleotides: TGTGCCAGCAGCTTGGAAACAGCCTCTGGAAACACCATATATTTT. Translating gives CASSLETASGNTIYF.

The table lists this clone with a few counts. The chain links TRBV28 to TRBJ1-2, with 11 nucleotides matching TRBD1. From germline, CDR1 is MDHEN and CDR2 SYDVKM. The CDR3 extends over 17 amino acids. V shed 5 bases and J 1 base; nucleotides not matched to a gene: 9. CDR3 sequence: CASSLPIGTGGNYGYTF. The DNA of the CDR3 is TGTGCCAGCAGTCTCCCGATTGGGACAGGGGGTAACTATGGCTACACCTTC.

The V call is TRBV19, the J call TRBJ1-4; D is undetermined. The V end was cut by 1 base, the J end by 4 bases, with 10 bases between. The CDR3 extends over 15 amino acids. Germline values: CDR1 LNHDA, CDR2 SQIVND (reference sequence). CDR3 region: CASSIATTLNEKLFF. CDR3 coding DNA: TGTGCCAGTAGTATAGCGACGACTCTTAATGAAAAACTGTTTTTT.

The chain uses TRBV9 and TRBJ1-3; the D is unclear. CDR1 and CDR2 from the germline V gene are SGDLS and YYNGEE. There are 18 residues in the CDR3. V was pared by 3 bases and J by 0 bases, with 19 bases between. The CDR3 coding sequence is TGTGCCAGCAGCGCGAGGGATCAACCAGCCGACTCTGGAAACACCATATATTTT. Encoded protein: CASSARDQPADSGNTIYF. The full variable domain, in which reference TRBV9 and TRBJ1-3 provide the parts outside the CDR3, is DSGVTQTPKHLITATGQRVTLRCSPRSGDLSVYWYQQSLDQGLQFLIQYYNGEERAKGNILERFSAQQFPDLHSELNLSSLELGDSALYFCASSARDQPADSGNTIYFGEGSWLTVV.

This clone was recorded once. The chain links TRBV19 to TRBJ1-2; D gene uncertain. This CDR3 region has 17 residues. Trimming took off 0 bases at V and 2 bases at J, with 16 bases between the two ends. The germline gives CDR1 LNHDA, CDR2 SQIVND (reference sequence). The CDR3 DNA follows: TGTGCCAGTAGTATAGATTCCCACGGACCGGGGAACTATGGCTACACCTTC. Its protein is CASSIDSHGPGNYGYTF.

The chain links TRBV12-5 to TRBJ1-6; perhaps TRBD1 as D (6 bases). The CDR3 spans 15 residues. CDR1 and CDR2 from the germline V gene are LGHNT and FRNRAP. Trimming removed 2 bases at V and 6 bases at J, with 11 bases between. The CDR3 DNA is TGTGCTAGTGGTTTGCTCAGGGGCGGTAATTCACCCCTCCACTTT. Its translation: CASGLLRGGNSPLHF. The full variable domain, rest sourced from reference TRBV12-5 and TRBJ1-6, is DARVTQTPRHKVTEMGQEVTMRCQPILGHNTVFWYRQTMMQGLELLAYFRNRAPLDDSGMPKDRFSAEMPDATLATLKIQPSEPRDSAVYFCASGLLRGGNSPLHFGNGTRLTVT.

This chain joins TRBV5-6 and TRBJ1-2; 7 bases are shared with TRBD1. V was clipped by 3 bases and J by 2 bases; unmatched bases: 4. Germline V gene sequence: CDR1 SGHDT, CDR2 YYEEEE. The CDR3 contains 14 residues. CDR3 nucleotide sequence: TGTGCCAGCAGCTCCCCGGGACAGAACTATGGCTACACCTTC. As protein: CASSSPGQNYGYTF.

The rearrangement joins TRBV4-3 to TRBJ2-3; 8 nucleotides agree with TRBD2. The germline V gene has CDR1 LGHNA and CDR2 YSLEER. The CDR3 extends over 16 amino acids. The junction had 7 bases not matched to a gene; V was cut back by 0 bases and J by 5 bases. CDR3 sequence (DNA): TGCGCCAGCAGCCAAGACTCCGGGGGGGCGGTAGATACGCAGTATTTT. Protein sequence: CASSQDSGGAVDTQYF.

The V call is TRBV2, the J call TRBJ2-5, with a possible D match to TRBD1 (5 bases). The CDR3 consists of 14 residues. Looked up from germline, CDR1 is SNHLY and CDR2 is FYNNEI. V lost 3 bases to trimming and J lost 5 bases, with 13 bases between them. In nucleotides, the CDR3 is TGTGCCAGCAGTGATGATCCTAACAGGGAGACCCAGTACTTC. It codes for CASSDDPNRETQYF.

The rearrangement links TRBV19 to TRBJ1-2; 9 bases align to TRBD1. Germline trimming cut 4 bases from V and 3 bases from J; bases unmatched to any gene: 3. The CDR3 has 14 residues. Looked up from germline, CDR1 is LNHDA and CDR2 is SQIVND (reference sequence). The CDR3 DNA sequence: TGTGCCAGTAGTACGGACAGGGGTGACTATGGCTACACCTTC. This codes for CASSTDRGDYGYTF. The full variable domain, completed using reference TRBV19 and TRBJ1-2, is DGGITQSPKYLFRKEGQNVTLSCEQNLNHDAMYWYRQDPGQGLRLIYYSQIVNDFQKGDIAEGYSVSREKKESFPLTVTSAQKNPTAFYLCASSTDRGDYGYTFGSGTRLTVV.

The V and J genes are TRBV24-1 and TRBJ2-5, with D perhaps TRBD2 (5 bases). This CDR3 has 16 amino acids. Germline lookup yields CDR1 KGHDR and CDR2 SFDVKD. The V end lost 3 bases, the J end lost 2 bases, and 15 bases lay between the germline ends. The DNA for the CDR3 is TGTGCCACCAGTGATCCCTCCTTGCGAGGGCAAGAGACCCAGTACTTC. Residues: CATSDPSLRGQETQYF.

V is TRBV30 and J is TRBJ2-3; D is possibly TRBD1 (6 bases). Looked up from germline, CDR1 is GTSNPN and CDR2 is SVGIG (reference sequence). This CDR3 spans 13 amino acids. The V gene lost 0 bases and the J gene lost 6 bases, with 10 bases spanning the gap. The CDR3 DNA reads TGTGCCTGGAGTGTACAGGGCCTGGATACGCAGTATTTT. Protein sequence: CAWSVQGLDTQYF.

The chain has TRBV21-1 and TRBJ2-7; whether TRBD2, the table's D call, matches the DNA was not checked. TRBV21-1 is assigned pseudogene status. The CDR3 extends over 14 amino acids. The CDR3 DNA reads TGTGCCAGCCTTATAGAGCGGGACTCCCACGAGCAGTACTTC. This translates into CASLIERDSHEQYF.

The chain is built from TRBV18 and TRBJ2-7, with D possibly matching TRBD2 (6 bases). V dropped 1 base and J dropped 0 bases, with 13 bases sitting between them. This CDR3 comprises 16 residues. Germline V gene sequence: CDR1 KGHSH, CDR2 LQKENI. CDR3 region: CASSPLRGLISYEQYF. In DNA, the CDR3 is TGTGCCAGCTCACCACTTCGGGGGTTGATCTCCTACGAGCAGTACTTC.

V is TRBV6-2 or TRBV6-3 and J is TRBJ1-5, with 7 nucleotides matching TRBD1. Germline values: CDR1 MNHEY, CDR2 SVGEGT. This CDR3 has 16 amino acids. V shed 6 bases and J 0 bases; nucleotides not matched to a gene: 8. CDR3 loop: CASSRGQQYSNQPQHF. The CDR3 DNA follows: TGTGCCAGCAGCCGGGGACAGCAATATAGCAATCAGCCCCAGCATTTT.

This clone appeared a single time. V usage is TRBV11-3 and J usage is TRBJ2-1, with 8 bases identical to TRBD2. V dropped 4 bases and J dropped 7; count of bases not matched to a gene: 6. The CDR3 is 14 amino acids. CDR1 is SGHNT and CDR2 is YENEEA in the germline V gene. CDR3 coding DNA: TGTGCCAGCAGCTCCGGGGGGGCTCAAAATGAGCAGTTCTTC. This gives the protein CASSSGGAQNEQFF.

This chain connects TRBV6-1 to TRBJ1-5; D might be TRBD1 (6 bases). Trimming cost V 4 bases and J 0 bases, with 16 bases left between them. The germline CDR1 and CDR2 sequences are MNHNS and SASEGT. This CDR3 has 17 amino acids. CDR3 bases: TGTGCCAGCAGTGCCTCGACAGGAGATTATAGCAATCAGCCCCAGCATTTT. It is translated as CASSASTGDYSNQPQHF.

This chain connects TRBV5-1 to TRBJ2-7, with 7 bases aligning to TRBD1. The CDR3 extends over 12 amino acids. The junction had 3 bases not matched to a gene; V was cut back by 4 bases and J by 5 bases. Germline CDR1 is SGHRS and CDR2 is YFSETQ. The CDR3 region is CASSNRGHEQYF. CDR3 nucleotide sequence: TGCGCCAGCAGCAACAGGGGCCACGAGCAGTACTTC.